This TCR beta chain was captured in a study of blood T cell repertoires in COVID-19. Across the whole study: Donors in the United States, Italy and Spain gave samples during acute or convalescent COVID-19. In each case, the material was cDNA or gDNA derived from T cells, B-cell-depleted T cells, or PBMCs.

This CDR3 comprises 17 residues. Looked up from germline, CDR1 is MNHEY and CDR2 is SVGEGT. V was clipped by 5 bases and J by 3 bases; unmatched bases: 14. The table came from immunoSEQ multiplex PCR; TCRdb's copy has only in-frame clones and leaves some out. The repertoire has under 75,000 clones, 80% to 90% of them found once; the top ten carry 2.5% to 3%. The chain has TRBV6-2 or TRBV6-3 and TRBJ1-2; 8 positions agree with TRBD1. Input material: peripheral blood. This receptor was taken from a man in his forties or fifties with acute or convalescent COVID-19. The CDR3 coding sequence is TGTGCCAGCAGTCCCCCGACAGGGGCCCTTGGGGACTATGGCTACACCTTC. This codes for CASSPPTGALGDYGYTF.